The rows below give T cell receptor beta chains drawn from one sample of a study of T-cell reconstitution after alpha-beta-depleted transplantation in children. Each CDR3 protein gets one entry after TCRdb re-called the PCR reads with MiXCR. Of hundreds of thousands of distinct CDR3 sequences in the sample, under 15% were seen once. Sequences were derived from PBMCs, mostly from graft donor cells, sampled 360 days after TCRalphabeta/CD19-depleted stem cell transplant. The receptors were sampled from a male patient aged 10-17 years who had a stem cell transplant for acute myeloid leukemia, so the T cells may come from the graft donor. Both conserved end residues are part of each CDR3. The order of the fields is J gene, V gene, clone size, D gene, CDR3 DNA, CDR3 protein. A D gene is named only where the DNA matches it firmly. Clone size is shown for a subset of rows, as once, few, many or a class of expanded clone.

J: TRBJ2-1
V: TRBV4-2
size: .
D: TRBD2
DNA: TGTGCCAGCAGCCAGACTAGCGGGGCCTTCAATGAGCAGTTCTTC
CDR3: CASSQTSGAFNEQFF

J: TRBJ2-1
V: TRBV27
size: .
D: .
DNA: TGTGCCAGCAGTTACGGGTTTCAGCGGTTCCTCTACAATGAGCAGTTCTTC
CDR3: CASSYGFQRFLYNEQFF

J: TRBJ2-5
V: TRBV7-8
size: few
D: .
DNA: TGTGCCAGCAGCTTATACGGGGTTGGACAAGAGACCCAGTACTTC
CDR3: CASSLYGVGQETQYF

J: TRBJ2-1
V: TRBV27
size: many
D: TRBD2
DNA: TGTGCCAGCAGTTTGAGGACTAGCGGGAGGGCGGACAATGAGCAGTTCTTC
CDR3: CASSLRTSGRADNEQFF

J: TRBJ2-3
V: TRBV5-1
size: .
D: .
DNA: TGCGCCAGCAGCCCCCTCCCAGATACGCAGTATTTT
CDR3: CASSPLPDTQYF

J: TRBJ2-7
V: TRBV28
size: many
D: TRBD2
DNA: TGTGCCAGCAGGACTAGCGGGAGTAGCGAGCAGTACTTC
CDR3: CASRTSGSSEQYF

J: TRBJ2-3
V: TRBV20-1
size: .
D: TRBD1
DNA: TGCAGTGCTACCTCAGGGGGTGACACAGATACGCAGTATTTT
CDR3: CSATSGGDTDTQYF

J: TRBJ1-2
V: TRBV29-1
size: few
D: TRBD1
DNA: TGCAGCGTGCCGGGACAGGGAACCTATGGCTACACCTTC
CDR3: CSVPGQGTYGYTF

J: TRBJ2-2
V: TRBV28
size: few
D: TRBD1
DNA: TGTGCCAGCACCAATTCGGAGGACAGGGTCGCCACCGGGGAGCTGTTTTTT
CDR3: CASTNSEDRVATGELFF

J: TRBJ2-1
V: TRBV6-2/TRBV6-3
size: .
D: TRBD2
DNA: TGTGCCAGCAGTAAGGGCAGACTAGCGGCCTACAATGAGCAGTTCTTC
CDR3: CASSKGRLAAYNEQFF

J: TRBJ2-1
V: TRBV29-1
size: many
D: .
DNA: TGCAGCGTTGGGGAGGTTAGGCAGTTCTTC
CDR3: CSVGEVRQFF

J: TRBJ2-7
V: TRBV29-1
size: few
D: TRBD2
DNA: TGCAGCGGAAAGACTAGCGGGAGCCCCTACGAGCAGTACTTC
CDR3: CSGKTSGSPYEQYF

J: TRBJ2-2
V: TRBV4-2
size: many
D: TRBD2
DNA: TGTGCCAGCAGCCCAAGAGAGCGGGGGAACACCGGGGAGCTGTTTTTT
CDR3: CASSPRERGNTGELFF

J: TRBJ2-3
V: TRBV6-1
size: .
D: TRBD1
DNA: TGTGCCAGCAGCCGGACAGGAGCCAAGGATACGCAGTATTTT
CDR3: CASSRTGAKDTQYF

J: TRBJ1-6
V: TRBV28
size: many
D: .
DNA: TGTGCCAGCAGTTTAGGGGGCTATAATTCACCCCTCCACTTT
CDR3: CASSLGGYNSPLHF

J: TRBJ2-2
V: TRBV5-4
size: .
D: .
DNA: TGTGCCAGCAGCTTGACCCCACAGGGAAACACCGGGGAGCTGTTTTTT
CDR3: CASSLTPQGNTGELFF

J: TRBJ1-1
V: TRBV6-5
size: .
D: .
DNA: TGTGCCAGCAGTACCGAGGGGTACACTGAAGCTTTCTTT
CDR3: CASSTEGYTEAFF

J: TRBJ2-7
V: TRBV7-3
size: few
D: .
DNA: TGTGCCAGCAGCTTGACTCCACGCTACGAGCAGTACTTC
CDR3: CASSLTPRYEQYF

J: TRBJ2-7
V: TRBV5-1
size: many
D: TRBD1
DNA: TGCGCCAGCAGGGATAACAGGGGCTTGGAGGAGCAGTACTTC
CDR3: CASRDNRGLEEQYF

J: TRBJ2-2
V: TRBV28
size: many
D: TRBD2
DNA: TGTGCCAGCAGTGCCGCGGGAGGCCTCCGTGGCACCGGGGAGCTGTTTTTT
CDR3: CASSAAGGLRGTGELFF

J: TRBJ2-5
V: TRBV30
size: .
D: .
DNA: TGTGCCTGGGGGAGCTGGGAGACCCAGTACTTC
CDR3: CAWGSWETQYF

J: TRBJ1-5
V: TRBV20-1
size: few
D: .
DNA: TGCAGTGCTAACAGACCGGGGGGAGGCCCTACGGGCAATCAGCCCCAGCATTTT
CDR3: CSANRPGGGPTGNQPQHF

J: TRBJ2-1
V: TRBV20-1
size: many
D: TRBD2
DNA: TGCAGTGCCCCAAGGGTAGCGGGCAGATACAATGAGCAGTTCTTC
CDR3: CSAPRVAGRYNEQFF

J: TRBJ2-1
V: TRBV9
size: .
D: TRBD2
DNA: TGTGCCAGCAGCGTACTGAGGGCTAGCGGGAGCCGAAATGAGCAGTTCTTC
CDR3: CASSVLRASGSRNEQFF

J: TRBJ2-3
V: TRBV25-1
size: few
D: .
DNA: TGTGCCAGCAGTGATCGAAGCGGCAGGGGCTCGCAGTATTTT
CDR3: CASSDRSGRGSQYF

J: TRBJ1-2
V: TRBV7-6
size: .
D: .
DNA: TGTGCCAGCAGCTTAGTCCAAGGGGTTGACGGCTACACCTTC
CDR3: CASSLVQGVDGYTF

J: TRBJ2-1
V: TRBV14
size: few
D: TRBD1
DNA: TGTGCCAGCAGCCAAGCGGCGATCCCCGACAGGGAGATTCGGAAAAATGAGCAGTTCTTC
CDR3: CASSQAAIPDREIRKNEQFF

J: TRBJ2-7
V: TRBV29-1
size: .
D: TRBD2
DNA: TGCAGCGTCCTTAGCGGGAGCAACGACGAGCAGTACTTC
CDR3: CSVLSGSNDEQYF

J: TRBJ2-1
V: TRBV5-1
size: few
D: TRBD2
DNA: TGCGCCAGCAGCCGTCGACTAGCGGGAGGGCCGTGGGATGAGCAGTTCTTC
CDR3: CASSRRLAGGPWDEQFF

J: TRBJ2-1
V: TRBV6-1
size: few
D: TRBD2
DNA: TGTGCCAGCAGACTGCGGGGGGACCTCTACAATGAGCAGTTCTTC
CDR3: CASRLRGDLYNEQFF

J: TRBJ2-1
V: TRBV4-3
size: few
D: .
DNA: TGCGCCAGCATACGCGGGCTTTCCTACAATGAGCAGTTCTTC
CDR3: CASIRGLSYNEQFF

J: TRBJ2-7
V: TRBV11-3
size: few
D: TRBD2
DNA: TGTGCCAGCAGCTCCTACGCGGGGGGACTAGCGGGATTCTACGAGCAGTACTTC
CDR3: CASSSYAGGLAGFYEQYF

J: TRBJ2-1
V: TRBV29-1
size: .
D: TRBD2
DNA: TGCAGCGTTGACCCTAGGGGACTAGCGGAGATCCGCTCCTACAATGAGCAGTTCTTC
CDR3: CSVDPRGLAEIRSYNEQFF

J: TRBJ2-2
V: TRBV3-1
size: .
D: TRBD2
DNA: TGTGCCAGCAGCCCCAGGACTCTAGGGACTAGCGGGAGCCCCCGTTACACCGGGGAGCTGTTTTTT
CDR3: CASSPRTLGTSGSPRYTGELFF

J: TRBJ2-4
V: TRBV20-1
size: .
D: .
DNA: TGCAGTGCTACGGGACTTCAATTAGCCAAAAACATTCAGTACTTC
CDR3: CSATGLQLAKNIQYF

J: TRBJ2-1
V: TRBV6-2/TRBV6-3
size: few
D: .
DNA: TGTGCCAGCAGTTACGCGGGAACCTACAATGAGCAGTTCTTC
CDR3: CASSYAGTYNEQFF

J: TRBJ2-7
V: TRBV20-1
size: few
D: TRBD1
DNA: TGCAGTGCTAGGGGACCGGGACAGAGCGACTACGAGCAGTACTTC
CDR3: CSARGPGQSDYEQYF

J: TRBJ2-1
V: TRBV6-2/TRBV6-3
size: many
D: TRBD2
DNA: TGTGCCAGCAGTCCCATCTTTTCCTTACGGGAGGGATACAATGAGCAGTTCTTC
CDR3: CASSPIFSLREGYNEQFF

J: TRBJ2-7
V: TRBV11-2
size: .
D: TRBD2
DNA: TGTGCCAGCAGCCAAGCCCCCAATCTAGCGGGAGGGTCCTACGAGCAGTACTTC
CDR3: CASSQAPNLAGGSYEQYF

J: TRBJ2-1
V: TRBV20-1
size: .
D: TRBD2
DNA: TGCAGTGCTAGCGTTAGCGGGAGAACCGTAATGTACAACGATGAGCAGTTCTTC
CDR3: CSASVSGRTVMYNDEQFF

J: TRBJ2-7
V: TRBV7-8
size: .
D: .
DNA: TGTGCCAGCAGCCCACCATATCTTCGCGAGCAGTACTTC
CDR3: CASSPPYLREQYF

J: TRBJ1-3
V: TRBV4-3
size: few
D: TRBD1
DNA: TGCGCCAGCAGCCAAGATTTAGGGGGCGCGGGATCTGGAAACACCATATATTTT
CDR3: CASSQDLGGAGSGNTIYF

J: TRBJ1-5
V: TRBV20-1
size: .
D: .
DNA: TGCAGTGCTAGAGATAGCGGCAGGGTGAATCAGCCCCAGCATTTT
CDR3: CSARDSGRVNQPQHF

J: TRBJ2-7
V: TRBV4-3
size: .
D: TRBD2
DNA: TGCGCCAGCAGCCAAGGGGGGACTAGCGGGTCCTACGAGCAGTACTTC
CDR3: CASSQGGTSGSYEQYF

J: TRBJ2-7
V: TRBV9
size: .
D: .
DNA: TGTGCCAGCAGCCCGAGGACACCGACCTACGAGCAGTACTTC
CDR3: CASSPRTPTYEQYF

J: TRBJ2-5
V: TRBV5-1
size: few
D: .
DNA: TGCGCCAGCAGCTTGGAGGCGGGTAGGGAGACCCAGTACTTC
CDR3: CASSLEAGRETQYF

J: TRBJ2-4
V: TRBV5-1
size: .
D: .
DNA: TGCGCCAGCAGCCTCCAGGGCAGTGGGGACATTCAGTACTTC
CDR3: CASSLQGSGDIQYF

J: TRBJ2-1
V: TRBV5-1
size: many
D: TRBD2
DNA: TGCGCCAGCAGCTCCGGACTAGCGGGAGGTCGGAGGGATGAGCAGTTCTTC
CDR3: CASSSGLAGGRRDEQFF

J: TRBJ2-3
V: TRBV24-1
size: .
D: .
DNA: TGTGCCACCAGTTTACAGGATACGCAGTATTTT
CDR3: CATSLQDTQYF

J: TRBJ2-3
V: TRBV20-1
size: few
D: .
DNA: TGCAGTGCTGTTACCTCCACAGATACGCAGTATTTT
CDR3: CSAVTSTDTQYF

J: TRBJ2-7
V: TRBV7-2
size: few
D: .
DNA: TGTGCCAGCAGCTTTTCCCGCTACGAGCAGTACTTC
CDR3: CASSFSRYEQYF

J: TRBJ2-7
V: TRBV12-3/TRBV12-4
size: .
D: .
DNA: TGTGCCAGCAGTTGGGGCGCGGAATACGAGCAGTACTTC
CDR3: CASSWGAEYEQYF

J: TRBJ2-7
V: TRBV18
size: .
D: TRBD2
DNA: TGTGCCAGCTCACCAAGGACAGGGACTAGCGGGAGAGCCGAGCAGTACTTC
CDR3: CASSPRTGTSGRAEQYF

J: TRBJ2-1
V: TRBV18
size: .
D: TRBD2
DNA: TGTGCCAGCTCACCGGGGAGGGGATGGCACAATGAGCAGTTCTTC
CDR3: CASSPGRGWHNEQFF

J: TRBJ2-7
V: TRBV18
size: few
D: .
DNA: TGTGCCAGCTCACCCCGTTCGGGGTCCTACGAGCAGTACTTC
CDR3: CASSPRSGSYEQYF

J: TRBJ2-2
V: TRBV11-2
size: .
D: TRBD1
DNA: TGTGCCAGCAGCTACCCCGGACAGGCCCTCCACGGGGAGCTGTTTTTT
CDR3: CASSYPGQALHGELFF

J: TRBJ2-1
V: TRBV19
size: .
D: TRBD1
DNA: TGTGCCAGTAGTGCAGACAGGGGCATAGATGAGCAGTTCTTC
CDR3: CASSADRGIDEQFF

J: TRBJ2-5
V: TRBV12-3/TRBV12-4
size: few
D: .
DNA: TGTGCCAGCAGTCTAGTCACGGAGACCCAGTACTTC
CDR3: CASSLVTETQYF

J: TRBJ2-3
V: TRBV20-1
size: .
D: .
DNA: TGCAGTGCTAGAGGAGCGCTTCTTTTTAGCACAGATACGCAGTATTTT
CDR3: CSARGALLFSTDTQYF